Listed below are T cell receptor beta chains from one sample, sequenced in a study of siplizumab effects on memory and regulatory T cells. The method was immunoSEQ multiplex PCR; TCRdb's version includes in-frame clones alone and lacks a portion of them. The top ten clones hold more than 0.095% of a sample with 50,000 to 70,000 clones, around 96% of them seen once. The sequenced material came from naive CD8+ T cells sorted from blood. Every receptor here comes from a human donor in good health. Both conserved end residues are part of each CDR3. The order of the fields is D gene, J gene, CDR3 length, V gene, clone size, CDR3 protein, CDR3 DNA. D genes are given only for firm matches. A clone size is listed for some rows: how often the clone was seen (once, few, many), or a class if it is expanded.

d_call: TRBD1
j_call: TRBJ1-1
cdr3_length: 13
v_call: TRBV12-5
clone_size: .
cdr3_aa: CASAPGTGPEAFF
cdr3_nt: TGTGCTAGTGCCCCCGGGACAGGGCCTGAAGCTTTCTTT

d_call: .
j_call: TRBJ2-1
cdr3_length: 14
v_call: TRBV7-3
clone_size: .
cdr3_aa: CASSLGGANNEQFF
cdr3_nt: TGTGCCAGCAGTCTAGGTGGGGCCAACAATGAGCAGTTCTTC

d_call: .
j_call: TRBJ1-2
cdr3_length: 15
v_call: TRBV6-5
clone_size: once
cdr3_aa: CASSYTLAGADGYTF
cdr3_nt: TGTGCCAGCAGTTACACTTTGGCAGGAGCCGACGGCTACACCTTC

d_call: .
j_call: TRBJ2-5
cdr3_length: 15
v_call: TRBV14
clone_size: .
cdr3_aa: CASSQAGPLPGTQYF
cdr3_nt: TGTGCCAGCAGCCAAGCGGGGCCGCTCCCGGGGACCCAGTACTTC

d_call: TRBD1
j_call: TRBJ2-7
cdr3_length: 14
v_call: TRBV5-1
clone_size: .
cdr3_aa: CASSWAGGIGEQYF
cdr3_nt: TGCGCCAGCAGTTGGGCAGGGGGAATTGGCGAGCAGTACTTC

d_call: TRBD1
j_call: TRBJ2-7
cdr3_length: 14
v_call: TRBV11-2
clone_size: .
cdr3_aa: CASATGTENYEQYF
cdr3_nt: TGTGCCAGCGCGACCGGGACAGAGAATTACGAGCAGTACTTC

d_call: .
j_call: TRBJ2-7
cdr3_length: 14
v_call: TRBV13
clone_size: .
cdr3_aa: CASSLGAVSYEQYF
cdr3_nt: TGTGCCAGCAGCTTAGGGGCAGTCTCCTACGAGCAGTACTTC

d_call: .
j_call: TRBJ2-2
cdr3_length: 15
v_call: TRBV4-1
clone_size: .
cdr3_aa: CASSQERLSTGELFF
cdr3_nt: TGCGCCAGCAGCCAAGAGAGGTTGAGCACCGGGGAGCTGTTTTTT

d_call: .
j_call: TRBJ2-1
cdr3_length: 11
v_call: TRBV5-4
clone_size: .
cdr3_aa: CASSHGNEQFF
cdr3_nt: TGTGCCAGCAGCCACGGCAATGAGCAGTTCTTC

d_call: TRBD1
j_call: TRBJ2-3
cdr3_length: 15
v_call: TRBV4-1
clone_size: .
cdr3_aa: CASRSGQGIADTQYF
cdr3_nt: TGCGCCAGCAGATCGGGACAGGGAATAGCAGATACGCAGTATTTT

d_call: .
j_call: TRBJ1-4
cdr3_length: 16
v_call: TRBV9
clone_size: .
cdr3_aa: CASSGPLGAPNEKLFF
cdr3_nt: TGTGCCAGCAGCGGCCCGTTAGGGGCACCTAATGAAAAACTGTTTTTT

d_call: TRBD1
j_call: TRBJ2-2
cdr3_length: 15
v_call: TRBV5-4
clone_size: .
cdr3_aa: CASSEDRGNTGELFF
cdr3_nt: TGTGCCAGCAGCGAGGACAGGGGAAACACCGGGGAGCTGTTTTTT

d_call: TRBD2
j_call: TRBJ2-3
cdr3_length: 16
v_call: TRBV27
clone_size: .
cdr3_aa: CASEGKGLEIPDTQYF
cdr3_nt: TGTGCCAGCGAGGGGAAAGGACTAGAGATCCCAGATACGCAGTATTTT

d_call: TRBD2
j_call: TRBJ2-3
cdr3_length: 17
v_call: TRBV14
clone_size: .
cdr3_aa: CASSRTWASGGSDTQYF
cdr3_nt: TGTGCCAGCAGCCGCACGTGGGCTAGCGGGGGATCGGATACGCAGTATTTT

d_call: .
j_call: TRBJ2-1
cdr3_length: 14
v_call: TRBV5-1
clone_size: .
cdr3_aa: CASSYSGADNEQFF
cdr3_nt: TGCGCCAGCAGTTACTCAGGTGCGGACAATGAGCAGTTCTTC

d_call: TRBD2
j_call: TRBJ2-7
cdr3_length: 13
v_call: TRBV19
clone_size: .
cdr3_aa: CASGGSSGNEQYF
cdr3_nt: TGTGCCAGTGGGGGGTCTAGCGGAAACGAGCAGTACTTC

d_call: .
j_call: TRBJ2-2
cdr3_length: 15
v_call: TRBV15
clone_size: .
cdr3_aa: CATGKTVTNTGELFF
cdr3_nt: TGTGCCACCGGTAAGACAGTCACCAACACCGGGGAGCTGTTTTTT

d_call: .
j_call: TRBJ2-5
cdr3_length: 13
v_call: TRBV6-5
clone_size: .
cdr3_aa: CASSYSTEETQYF
cdr3_nt: TGTGCCAGCAGTTACTCTACCGAGGAGACCCAGTACTTC

d_call: .
j_call: TRBJ1-5
cdr3_length: 13
v_call: TRBV5-5
clone_size: .
cdr3_aa: CASSLLGNQPQHF
cdr3_nt: TGTGCCAGCAGCTTGTTGGGGAATCAGCCCCAGCATTTT

d_call: .
j_call: TRBJ2-5
cdr3_length: 13
v_call: TRBV4-1
clone_size: .
cdr3_aa: CASSQEHAETQYF
cdr3_nt: TGCGCCAGCAGCCAAGAGCATGCGGAGACCCAGTACTTC

d_call: .
j_call: TRBJ2-6
cdr3_length: 14
v_call: TRBV30
clone_size: .
cdr3_aa: CAWRVGSGANVLTF
cdr3_nt: TGTGCCTGGAGAGTCGGATCTGGGGCCAACGTCCTGACTTTC

d_call: TRBD1
j_call: TRBJ2-7
cdr3_length: 15
v_call: TRBV19
clone_size: .
cdr3_aa: CASSPRTGAAYEQYF
cdr3_nt: TGTGCCAGTAGTCCCCGGACAGGGGCGGCCTACGAGCAGTACTTC

d_call: .
j_call: TRBJ1-2
cdr3_length: 13
v_call: TRBV15
clone_size: .
cdr3_aa: CATSSPAARGYTF
cdr3_nt: TGTGCCACCAGCAGCCCGGCCGCCCGGGGCTACACCTTC

d_call: TRBD1
j_call: TRBJ1-2
cdr3_length: 17
v_call: TRBV27
clone_size: .
cdr3_aa: CASSFGLGTGGVYGYTF
cdr3_nt: TGTGCCAGCAGTTTCGGACTGGGGACAGGGGGCGTCTATGGCTACACCTTC

d_call: .
j_call: TRBJ2-3
cdr3_length: 13
v_call: TRBV9
clone_size: .
cdr3_aa: CASSAWDTDTQYF
cdr3_nt: TGTGCCAGCAGCGCCTGGGACACAGATACGCAGTATTTT

d_call: .
j_call: TRBJ2-3
cdr3_length: 12
v_call: TRBV5-6
clone_size: once
cdr3_aa: CASNPGADTQYF
cdr3_nt: TGTGCCAGCAACCCGGGGGCAGATACGCAGTATTTT

d_call: TRBD2
j_call: TRBJ2-1
cdr3_length: 16
v_call: TRBV19
clone_size: .
cdr3_aa: CASSILSGGAEGEQFF
cdr3_nt: TGTGCCAGTAGTATATTGAGCGGGGGGGCAGAGGGTGAGCAGTTCTTC

d_call: .
j_call: TRBJ2-7
cdr3_length: 14
v_call: TRBV7-9
clone_size: .
cdr3_aa: CASSLTGSSYEQYF
cdr3_nt: TGTGCCAGCAGCTTAACAGGGAGCTCCTACGAGCAGTACTTC

d_call: TRBD1
j_call: TRBJ1-1
cdr3_length: 14
v_call: TRBV11-3
clone_size: .
cdr3_aa: CASSLGQGVTEAFF
cdr3_nt: TGTGCCAGCAGCTTGGGACAGGGTGTCACTGAAGCTTTCTTT

d_call: .
j_call: TRBJ2-1
cdr3_length: 13
v_call: TRBV28
clone_size: .
cdr3_aa: CASSFGRGNEQFF
cdr3_nt: TGTGCCAGCAGTTTCGGTCGGGGCAATGAGCAGTTCTTC

d_call: TRBD1
j_call: TRBJ1-2
cdr3_length: 14
v_call: TRBV6-5
clone_size: .
cdr3_aa: CASSYRTGLPGYTF
cdr3_nt: TGTGCCAGCAGTTACAGGACAGGGCTTCCAGGCTACACCTTC

d_call: .
j_call: TRBJ2-1
cdr3_length: 14
v_call: TRBV4-2
clone_size: .
cdr3_aa: CASNQGTSYNEQFF
cdr3_nt: TGTGCCAGCAACCAGGGGACTTCCTACAATGAGCAGTTCTTC

d_call: .
j_call: TRBJ2-5
cdr3_length: 13
v_call: TRBV7-9
clone_size: .
cdr3_aa: CASRPGIQETQYF
cdr3_nt: TGTGCCAGCAGACCCGGGATCCAAGAGACCCAGTACTTC

d_call: TRBD2
j_call: TRBJ2-7
cdr3_length: 16
v_call: TRBV4-2
clone_size: .
cdr3_aa: CASSQEGGGSTYEQYF
cdr3_nt: TGTGCCAGCAGCCAAGAAGGCGGGGGGAGCACCTACGAGCAGTACTTC

d_call: TRBD1
j_call: TRBJ2-1
cdr3_length: 17
v_call: TRBV27
clone_size: .
cdr3_aa: CASSAPLGQASYNEQFF
cdr3_nt: TGTGCCAGCAGTGCCCCCCTGGGACAGGCCTCCTACAATGAGCAGTTCTTC

d_call: .
j_call: TRBJ1-2
cdr3_length: 15
v_call: TRBV14
clone_size: .
cdr3_aa: CASSQDLLTVYGYTF
cdr3_nt: TGTGCCAGCAGCCAAGATCTGTTGACAGTCTATGGCTACACCTTC

d_call: TRBD2
j_call: TRBJ2-7
cdr3_length: 15
v_call: TRBV7-3
clone_size: .
cdr3_aa: CASSSSSGGSYEQYF
cdr3_nt: TGTGCCAGCAGCTCCTCTAGCGGGGGATCCTACGAGCAGTACTTC

d_call: TRBD1
j_call: TRBJ2-7
cdr3_length: 16
v_call: TRBV15
clone_size: once
cdr3_aa: CATSSPNGQGSYEQYF
cdr3_nt: TGTGCCACCAGCAGTCCAAACGGACAGGGATCCTACGAGCAGTACTTC

d_call: TRBD1
j_call: TRBJ2-7
cdr3_length: 13
v_call: TRBV5-5
clone_size: .
cdr3_aa: CASSRGQVYEQYF
cdr3_nt: TGTGCCAGCAGCAGGGGACAGGTCTACGAGCAGTACTTC

d_call: TRBD2
j_call: TRBJ2-3
cdr3_length: 16
v_call: TRBV7-2
clone_size: once
cdr3_aa: CASSPRLAGGTDTQYF
cdr3_nt: TGTGCCAGCAGCCCGCGACTAGCGGGGGGCACAGATACGCAGTATTTT

d_call: TRBD2
j_call: TRBJ2-3
cdr3_length: 15
v_call: TRBV7-9
clone_size: .
cdr3_aa: CASSFFSGDTDTQYF
cdr3_nt: TGTGCCAGCAGCTTTTTCAGCGGGGATACAGATACGCAGTATTTT

d_call: TRBD1
j_call: TRBJ1-6
cdr3_length: 15
v_call: TRBV6-5
clone_size: .
cdr3_aa: CASSYGGQGNSPLHF
cdr3_nt: TGTGCCAGCAGTTATGGAGGACAGGGGAATTCACCCCTCCACTTT

d_call: TRBD1
j_call: TRBJ1-1
cdr3_length: 14
v_call: TRBV19
clone_size: .
cdr3_aa: CASRDRGLTAEAFF
cdr3_nt: TGTGCCAGCCGGGACAGGGGACTTACCGCTGAAGCTTTCTTT

d_call: .
j_call: TRBJ1-5
cdr3_length: 14
v_call: TRBV19
clone_size: .
cdr3_aa: CASSIYRDGQPQHF
cdr3_nt: TGTGCCAGTAGTATCTACAGGGACGGGCAGCCCCAGCATTTT

d_call: TRBD1
j_call: TRBJ2-1
cdr3_length: 16
v_call: TRBV4-3
clone_size: .
cdr3_aa: CASSQGQGPSYNEQFF
cdr3_nt: TGCGCCAGCAGCCAGGGACAGGGGCCCTCCTACAATGAGCAGTTCTTC

d_call: .
j_call: TRBJ2-5
cdr3_length: 15
v_call: TRBV19
clone_size: .
cdr3_aa: CASSILAEPGAAQYF
cdr3_nt: TGTGCCAGTAGTATTTTAGCGGAGCCTGGGGCGGCCCAGTACTTC

d_call: .
j_call: TRBJ2-7
cdr3_length: 13
v_call: TRBV18
clone_size: .
cdr3_aa: CASSPGPTYEQYF
cdr3_nt: TGTGCCAGCTCACCAGGCCCAACCTACGAGCAGTACTTC